This is a list of T cell receptor beta chains from one sample in a study of cytomegalovirus exposure and HLA in healthy donors. TCRdb keeps only in-frame clones here, not all; method: immunoSEQ multiplex PCR. Seen here are 100,000 to 150,000 clones, around 73% observed once, and the top ten hold approximately 1.5%. What was sequenced was PBMCs. The receptor set was obtained from a female donor in good health and CMV-seronegative. CDR3s include the opening cysteine and the closing phenylalanine or tryptophan.

v_call	j_call	cdr3_aa
TRBV27	TRBJ2-1	CASSGLGDNEQFF
TRBV7-2	TRBJ1-1	CASSLVGGMNTEAFF
TRBV6-5	TRBJ2-2	CASSYSALANTGELFF
TRBV5-6	TRBJ1-1	CASSLGGRTEAFF
TRBV6-5	TRBJ2-7	CASSLLGGEQYF
TRBV7-9	TRBJ1-3	CASSFAGTGNTIYF
TRBV21-1	TRBJ2-7	CASSTWDSSYEQYF
TRBV14	TRBJ2-3	CASSQVSTQYF
TRBV5-1	TRBJ2-1	CASSLDRAVGNEQFF
TRBV11-1	TRBJ1-1	CASSLQDRGTEAFF
TRBV4-1	NA	CASSQDIGGAPYEQYF
TRBV5-6	TRBJ2-1	CASSSFSYNEQFF
TRBV10-1	TRBJ2-1	CASSDEAGGPSEQFF
TRBV5-1	TRBJ2-3	CASSLEGLGTGRNTDTQYF
TRBV27	TRBJ2-7	CASMLGGTGRFF
TRBV7-9	TRBJ2-3	CASSLGTSGDTQYF
TRBV6-5	TRBJ2-7	CASSLKWDSSYEQYF
TRBV5-6	TRBJ2-4	CASSFGDSKNIQYF
TRBV27	TRBJ2-7	CASSYGNRYEQYF
TRBV7-2	TRBJ1-1	CASSWDRGNTEAFF
TRBV28	TRBJ2-7	CASSRGDRRYEQYF
TRBV28	TRBJ2-7	CASRLAGGTHEQYF
TRBV5-4	TRBJ2-4	CASSPGLGVLIQYF
TRBV5-1	TRBJ1-1	CASSRDRTNTEAFF
TRBV27	TRBJ2-1	CASSPGLAGTKNFNEQFF
TRBV6-6	TRBJ1-5	CASNTAGSNQPQHF
TRBV28	TRBJ1-1	CASSPGDSWWSTEAFF
TRBV5-1	TRBJ2-6	CASSLGGQGYGANVLTF
TRBV11-1	TRBJ2-1	CASSLNEGAVEQFF
TRBV27	TRBJ2-1	CASSSSRLAGVYNEQFF
TRBV6-5	TRBJ2-1	CASSWTGKDDEQFF
TRBV28	TRBJ2-7	CASSSPGRSYEQYF
TRBV29-1	TRBJ1-4	CSAVREKLFF
TRBV2	TRBJ2-6	CASSGDRAAGANVLTF
TRBV28	TRBJ1-1	CASSPPLNTEAFF
TRBV5-6	TRBJ2-5	CASAGTRRETQYF
TRBV7-9	TRBJ1-6	CASSLERAGNSPLHF
TRBV7-3	TRBJ2-1	CASRTQRMARDEQFF
TRBV29-1	TRBJ2-7	CSVEESTGEQYF
TRBV6-5	TRBJ2-7	CASSVWASEQYF
TRBV18	TRBJ2-7	CASSPVAGASHEQYF
TRBV27	TRBJ2-7	CASSYSGRAYEQYF